These 19 T cell receptor beta chains were sequenced from one sample in a study of cytomegalovirus exposure and HLA in healthy donors. Primers for the PCR totalled 60 Vbeta and 13 Jbeta. This table comes from immunoSEQ multiplex PCR, and its TCRdb copy is limited to in-frame clones, with some not included. This table holds under 150,000 clones, around 72% found once. Material: PBMCs. These receptors originate from a human donor in good health.

In DNA, the CDR3 is TGTGCCAGCAGCCTGCGACAGACAACAGATACGCAGTATTTT. Translated, it gives CASSLRQTTDTQYF. This sequence joins TRBV9 and TRBJ2-3; D may be TRBD1 (5 bases). CDR1 is SGDLS, CDR2 YYNGEE, per germline. The CDR3 has 14 amino acids. V lost 4 bases to trimming and J lost 3 bases, with 12 bases between them.

The chain combines TRBV27 with TRBJ1-5; tentative D call: TRBD1 (6 bases). Trimming shortened V by 0 bases and J by 7 bases, and 13 bases separated the two germline ends. The CDR3 spans 15 residues. Germline V lookup: CDR1 MNHEY, CDR2 SMNVEV (reference sequence). The CDR3 nucleotides are TGTGCCAGCAGTTTATCGTGGGGGCCAGGGCAGCCCCAGCATTTT. Amino acids: CASSLSWGPGQPQHF.

The V gene is TRBV10-3, the J gene TRBJ1-1, with D maybe TRBD1 (6 bases). Germline values: CDR1 ENHRY, CDR2 SYGVKD. The germline V and J ends were trimmed by 3 bases and 8 bases, with 13 bases remaining between them. The length of the CDR3 is 13 residues. CDR3 sequence reads: CAISDAGEREAFF. The DNA for the CDR3 is TGTGCCATCAGTGATGCAGGGGAGAGGGAAGCTTTCTTT.

The V call is TRBV6-5, the J call TRBJ2-7, with D tentatively TRBD1 (6 bases). V lost 6 bases to trimming and J lost 3 bases, with 9 bases between them. Germline V gene sequence: CDR1 MNHEY, CDR2 SVGAGI. This CDR3 spans 12 amino acids. CDR3 sequence: CASSAGVYEQYF. The DNA for the CDR3 is TGTGCCAGCAGCGCAGGGGTCTACGAGCAGTACTTC.

V gene TRBV20-1 combines with J gene TRBJ1-2, with D tentatively TRBD1 (5 bases). The CDR3 is 11 amino acids. Per germline, CDR1 DFQATT and CDR2 SNEGSKA (reference sequence). V shed 4 bases and J shed 3 bases, with 6 bases lying between them. CDR3 region: CSATRDYGYTF. DNA for the CDR3: TGCAGTGCTACCAGGGACTATGGCTACACCTTC.

This clone showed up just a few times. The gene calls are TRBV25-1 and TRBJ2-7; D is undetermined. V was shortened by 8 bases and J by 1 base, with 12 bases between the two germline ends. Germline V gene data show CDR1 as MGHDK and CDR2 as SYGVNS. The CDR3 runs to 13 residues. CDR3 protein: CASVASPSYEQYF. CDR3 DNA: TGTGCCAGCGTCGCGAGCCCTTCCTACGAGCAGTACTTC.

The chain uses TRBV5-1 and TRBJ2-7; D gene uncertain. Germline CDR1 reads SGHRS; CDR2 reads YFSETQ. The CDR3 consists of 13 residues. Between the trimmed V and J ends, which lost 4 bases and 2 bases, there was a span of 10 bases. Here the CDR3 reads CASSPDTPYEQYF. CDR3 bases: TGCGCCAGCAGCCCCGACACTCCCTACGAGCAGTACTTC.

The genes are TRBV27 and TRBJ1-5; 8 bases fit TRBD1. This CDR3 has 19 amino acids. With V trimmed by 1 base and J by 2 bases, 13 bases remained unmatched. Per the germline V gene, CDR1 is MNHEY and CDR2 is SMNVEV (reference sequence). The CDR3 region is CASSLYGGQGILGNQPQHF. CDR3 coding DNA: TGTGCCAGCAGTTTATATGGTGGACAGGGAATATTGGGCAATCAGCCCCAGCATTTT.

The chain combines TRBV5-1 with TRBJ2-2; TRBD2 is a possible D gene (6 bases). CDR1 and CDR2 (germline): SGHRS, YFSETQ. The V end was cut by 1 base, the J end by 5 bases, with 9 bases between. The CDR3 covers 14 residues. DNA of the CDR3: TGCGCCAGCAGCTTGTACGGGGGAACCGGGGAGCTGTTTTTT. It specifies CASSLYGGTGELFF.

The rearrangement uses TRBV12-5 and TRBJ2-5; 11 bases match TRBD2. In germline, CDR1 is LGHNT, CDR2 FRNRAP. There are 16 residues in the CDR3. The V gene end was trimmed by 3 bases and the J gene end by 1 base; junction bases not matched to a gene: 4. CDR3 region: CASGFTTSGTQETQYF. The CDR3 bases are TGTGCTAGTGGTTTCACGACTAGCGGGACCCAAGAGACCCAGTACTTC.

CDR3 DNA sequence: TGTGCCAGCCGCTCCGGGTCAAGGGGAGATACGCAGTATTTT. This codes for CASRSGSRGDTQYF. The chain couples TRBV6-1 to TRBJ2-3, with D possibly matching TRBD1 (5 bases). Trimming took 8 bases from V and 5 from J, leaving 17 bases between them. Germline CDR1 and CDR2: MNHNS and SASEGT. The CDR3 runs to 14 residues.

The chain couples TRBV19 to TRBJ2-1; TRBD2 matches 7 bases. The length of the CDR3 is 12 residues. Per the germline V gene, CDR1 is LNHDA and CDR2 is SQIVND (reference sequence). V lost 5 bases to trimming and J lost 7 bases; unmatched junction nucleotides: 2. CDR3 sequence: CASSAGGNEQFF. CDR3 sequence (DNA): TGTGCCAGTAGTGCCGGGGGGAATGAGCAGTTCTTC.

CDR3 amino acids: CASMSPGRGHGGYTF. The CDR3 DNA follows: TGTGCCAGCATGTCCCCCGGCAGGGGGCATGGTGGCTACACCTTC. V is TRBV27 and J is TRBJ1-2, with 8 nucleotides matching TRBD1. CDR1 and CDR2 from the germline V gene are MNHEY and SMNVEV (reference sequence). This CDR3 comprises 15 residues. V shed 7 bases, J shed 7 bases, and the junction held 14 bases outside the gene matches.

This chain links TRBV30 with TRBJ2-1; TRBD2 matches 7 bases. The J segment lost 2 bases and the V segment lost 6 bases, leaving 7 bases of the junction unmatched. The CDR3 is 14 amino acids. The germline V gene encodes CDR1 GTSNPN and CDR2 SVGIG (reference sequence). The chain's CDR3 is CACSGGRPYNEQFF. The CDR3 region has the DNA TGTGCCTGCTCTGGCGGGAGACCCTACAATGAGCAGTTCTTC.

V gene TRBV5-8 combines with J gene TRBJ1-1, with D possibly matching TRBD1 (6 bases). Germline CDR1 is SGHTS and CDR2 is YDEGEE. V gave up 2 bases and J gave up 4 bases, with 9 bases separating them. The CDR3 is 13 residues long. CDR3 sequence (DNA): TGTGCCAGCAGCTTCACAGGGTTCACTGAAGCTTTCTTT. Protein: CASSFTGFTEAFF.

The V call is TRBV11-3, the J call TRBJ2-4, with D perhaps TRBD1 (8 bases). Germline CDR1 and CDR2: SGHNT and YENEEA. Deletions cut 4 bases from V and 9 bases from J, with 19 bases between. The CDR3 has 15 residues. The CDR3 here is CASSSGTGREGIQYF. CDR3 bases: TGTGCCAGCAGCTCAGGGACAGGAAGGGAGGGCATTCAGTACTTC.

The sample holds a few counts of this clone. This chain joins TRBV2 and TRBJ1-1; 8 bases are a match to TRBD1. The CDR3 is 13 amino acids. After removal of 7 bases from V and 7 bases from J, the junction contained 8 bases not matched to a gene. Germline CDR1 reads SNHLY; CDR2 reads FYNNEI. In DNA, the CDR3 is TGTGCCAGCACCTTAGGACAGGGACGTGAAGCTTTCTTT. Translation gives CASTLGQGREAFF.

There are a few counts of this clone. The gene calls are TRBV15 and TRBJ2-2; 12 nucleotides align to TRBD2. CDR1 LNHNV and CDR2 YYDKDF come from the germline V gene (reference sequence). The trim removed 7 bases at V and 6 bases at J, leaving 9 bases unmatched. The length of the CDR3 is 16 residues. The CDR3 here is CATKLAGGRIPGELFF. The CDR3 DNA is TGTGCCACCAAGCTAGCGGGGGGGCGAATCCCCGGGGAGCTGTTTTTT. The full variable domain, rest sourced from reference TRBV15 and TRBJ2-2, is DAMVIQNPRYQVTQFGKPVTLSCSQTLNHNVMYWYQQKSSQAPKLLFHYYDKDFNNEADTPDNFQSRRPNTSFCFLDIRSPGLGDTAMYLCATKLAGGRIPGELFFGEGSRLTVL.

The CDR3 nucleotides are TGTGCCAGTAGTATCGTGCGGACTAGCGGGTTCTCCTACAATGAGCAGTTCTTC. This codes for CASSIVRTSGFSYNEQFF. The chain is built from TRBV19 and TRBJ2-1; 11 nucleotides line up with TRBD2. J gave up 0 bases and V 3 bases, and 7 bases lay outside the gene matches. The length of the CDR3 is 18 residues. In germline, CDR1 is LNHDA, CDR2 SQIVND (reference sequence). The full variable domain, rest sourced from reference TRBV19 and TRBJ2-1, is DGGITQSPKYLFRKEGQNVTLSCEQNLNHDAMYWYRQDPGQGLRLIYYSQIVNDFQKGDIAEGYSVSREKKESFPLTVTSAQKNPTAFYLCASSIVRTSGFSYNEQFFGPGTRLTVL.